The 20 T cell receptor beta chains below all came from one sample that was sequenced in a study of T cells in Graves' hyperthyroidism and ophthalmopathy. Authors of the study amplified TCR beta CDR3 regions from RNA transcripts. RT-PCR in the first round (using the HTBI primer set) targeted the TCR CDR3. TCRdb passed the multiplex PCR reads through MiXCR, listing each CDR3 protein once. Of roughly 570,000 distinct CDR3 sequences in the sample, just over 45% were seen once. The material sequenced was peripheral blood or thyroid tissue (not recorded which). The receptors were gathered from an adult woman with Graves' disease, either hyperthyroidism or ophthalmopathy (not recorded which).

This clonotype has just a few counts. This sequence joins TRBV7-9 and TRBJ2-5; TRBD1 might be the D (5 bases). The CDR3 totals 15 residues. The V and J ends lost 6 bases and 1 base respectively, with 15 bases between them. Germline V gene sequence: CDR1 SEHNR, CDR2 FQNEAQ (reference sequence). The CDR3 nucleotides are TGTGCCAGCAGTTTTCGTGGGGCAAGCCAAGAGACCCAGTACTTC. Translating gives CASSFRGASQETQYF.

The chain employs TRBV2 and TRBJ1-2; D remains unclear. The CDR3 covers 16 residues. Germline lookup yields CDR1 SNHLY and CDR2 FYNNEI. Deletions cut 2 bases from V and 4 bases from J, with 17 bases between. The CDR3 nucleotides read TGTGCCAGCAGTGAATCTCAAAGGGATCGGAGCTATGGCTACACCTTC. Protein: CASSESQRDRSYGYTF. The full variable domain, completed using reference TRBV2 and TRBJ1-2, is EPEVTQTPSHQVTQMGQEVILRCVPISNHLYFYWYRQILGQKVEFLVSFYNNEISEKSEIFDDQFSVERPDGSNFTLKIRSTKLEDSAMYFCASSESQRDRSYGYTFGSGTRLTVV.

The sample holds many counts of this clonotype. This rearrangement joins TRBV6-1 to TRBJ1-5; D is uncertain. The V end was cut by 2 bases, the J end by 2 bases, with 10 bases between. This CDR3 region has 15 residues. CDR1 is MNHNS, CDR2 SASEGT, per germline. The CDR3 is CASSEWGGGNQPQHF. The CDR3 DNA reads as TGTGCCAGCAGTGAATGGGGAGGAGGCAATCAGCCCCAGCATTTT.

On this clonotype itself: This may arise from a read error, as a much more abundant clone is one base away. The V and J genes are TRBV6-5 and TRBJ2-7; the D gene is possibly TRBD2 (5 bases). Germline CDR1 and CDR2: MNHEY and SVGAGI. This CDR3 has 16 amino acids. The CDR3 region has the DNA TGTGCCATCAGTTACTCTGGACTTCACCAAACCTACGAGCAGTACTTC. Its translation is CAISYSGLHQTYEQYF.

The sample holds a few counts of this clonotype. CDR3 protein: CATGARQENSNQPQHF. The DNA for the CDR3 is TGTGCCACCGGGGCACGACAGGAGAATAGCAATCAGCCCCAGCATTTT. This chain joins TRBV24-1 and TRBJ1-5; D perhaps matches TRBD1 (6 bases). V shed 9 bases and J shed 0 bases, with 17 bases lying between them. Germline CDR1 and CDR2: KGHDR and SFDVKD. This CDR3 is 16 amino acids long.

The table lists this clonotype with many counts. This chain joins TRBV10-3 and TRBJ2-7, with TRBD2 identical over 10 bases. V shed 6 bases, J shed 5 bases, and the junction held 13 bases outside the gene matches. Germline-derived CDR1 and CDR2 are ENHRY and SYGVKD. CDR3 size: 16 residues. In DNA form, the CDR3 reads TGTGCCATCAGCTCCGGGACTAGCGCCTTTTCCCACGAGCAGTACTTC. Amino acids: CAISSGTSAFSHEQYF.

The chain is built from TRBV5-8 and TRBJ2-2; unclear D gene. Germline V gene lookup returns CDR1 SGHTS and CDR2 YDEGEE. The CDR3 has 16 amino acids. Trimming took 5 bases from V and 1 from J, leaving 15 bases between them. CDR3 residues: CASSNPRVGNTGELFF. DNA of the CDR3: TGTGCCAGCAGTAACCCCCGGGTCGGGAACACCGGGGAGCTGTTTTTT.

As regards this clonotype: Germline and junction disagree at one end, which may indicate a read error. The rearrangement joins TRBV29-1 to TRBJ2-5; a possible D gene is TRBD1 (6 bases). Germline V gene data show CDR1 as SQVTM and CDR2 as ANQGSEA. The CDR3 sequence is 13 residues long. The CDR3 loop reads CNVVGRGKETQYF. The CDR3 coding sequence is TGCAACGTTGTTGGCAGGGGAAAAGAGACCCAGTACTTC.

This clonotype was counted at least ten times. CDR3 in DNA: TGTGCCAGCAGCTTAGATCGCGCGACAGGGATCAATCAGCCCCAGCATTTT. Amino acids: CASSLDRATGINQPQHF. This chain joins TRBV11-2 and TRBJ1-5, with 7 bases fitting TRBD1. This CDR3 has 17 residues. V dropped 0 bases and J dropped 3; count of bases not matched to a gene: 8. CDR1 is SGHAT and CDR2 is FQNNGV in the germline V gene.

At least ten counts were recorded for this clonotype. The V and J genes are TRBV13 and TRBJ2-7; 8 bases agree with TRBD2. CDR1 and CDR2 from the germline V gene are PRHDT and FYEKMQ (reference sequence). Losses at the gene ends were 5 bases for V and 0 bases for J; bases not matched to a gene: 6. The CDR3 length is 15 residues. The CDR3 protein is CASSPRTSFSYEQYF. CDR3 sequence (DNA): TGTGCCAGCAGCCCCCGGACTAGCTTCTCCTACGAGCAGTACTTC.

CDR3 nucleotide sequence: TGTGCCAGCAGTGACCAGGGGGGCAGCAATCAGCCCCAGCATTTT. It codes for CASSDQGGSNQPQHF. This chain links TRBV2 with TRBJ1-5; 7 bases match TRBD1. The CDR3 runs 15 residues. Germline V gene data show CDR1 as SNHLY and CDR2 as FYNNEI. With V trimmed by 3 bases and J by 1 base, 3 bases remained unmatched.

This clonotype has at least ten counts. The chain links TRBV4-1 to TRBJ1-5; tentative D call: TRBD1 (6 bases). CDR3 length equals 17 residues. The ends were cut back, 5 bases at V and 2 bases at J, with 19 bases in the middle. Germline CDR1 is MGHRA and CDR2 is YSYEKL. CDR3 loop: CASSSRGGGVGNQPQHF. CDR3 coding DNA: TGCGCCAGCAGCTCTCGAGGCGGGGGCGTCGGCAATCAGCCCCAGCATTTT.

V gene TRBV7-8 combines with J gene TRBJ1-2; 10 nucleotides align to TRBD1. There are 17 residues in the CDR3. The germline CDR1 and CDR2 sequences are SGHVS and FQNEAQ. V was pared by 4 bases and J by 3 bases, with 11 bases of the junction left unmatched. The CDR3 coding sequence is TGTGCCAGCAGCTCCGGGACAGGGGTACGACGGGACTATGGCTACACCTTC. It encodes CASSSGTGVRRDYGYTF.

This clonotype was seen only once. This chain connects TRBV4-1 to TRBJ1-1; D remains ambiguous. CDR3 length: 13 residues. Germline CDR1 and CDR2: MGHRA and YSYEKL. V was clipped by 4 bases and J by 6 bases, with 12 bases between them. The CDR3 here is CASSPGLRSEAFF. CDR3 bases: TGCGCCAGCAGCCCCGGGTTGAGGTCTGAAGCTTTCTTT.

This clonotype turned up a few times. V and J are TRBV14 and TRBJ1-6, with TRBD1 matching over 8 bases. The junction had 7 bases not matched to a gene; V was cut back by 5 bases and J by 10 bases. CDR1 SGHDN and CDR2 FVKESK come from the germline V gene. The CDR3 covers 14 residues. The CDR3 sequence is CASSLPGQGSPLHF. The CDR3 DNA sequence: TGTGCCAGCAGCTTACCAGGACAGGGATCACCCCTCCACTTT.

In this sample, this clonotype turned up many times. The J gene is TRBJ2-5, the V gene TRBV7-6, with D unclear. The germline gives CDR1 SGHVS, CDR2 FNYEAQ. This CDR3 spans 13 amino acids. V was clipped by 4 bases and J by 0 bases, with 6 bases between them. The chain's CDR3 is CASSSPNQETQYF. The CDR3 nucleotides read TGTGCCAGCAGCTCTCCCAACCAAGAGACCCAGTACTTC. The full variable domain, rest sourced from reference TRBV7-6 and TRBJ2-5, is GAGVSQSPRYKVTKRGQDVALRCDPISGHVSLYWYRQALGQGPEFLTYFNYEAQQDKSGLPNDRFSAERPEGSISTLTIQRTEQRDSAMYRCASSSPNQETQYFGPGTRLLVL.

In this sample, this clonotype turned up many times. The chain uses TRBV20-1 and TRBJ2-5; possibly TRBD2 for D (6 bases). Germline V gives CDR1 DFQATT, CDR2 SNEGSKA (reference sequence). CDR3 size: 16 residues. The V end was cut by 5 bases, the J end by 5 bases, with 24 bases between. The CDR3 bases are TGCAGTGCTCATAACAGCGGGCTACCGATTGGGGAGACCCAGTACTTC. This codes for CSAHNSGLPIGETQYF.

The J gene is TRBJ1-1, the V gene TRBV5-1; D perhaps matches TRBD1 (6 bases). The CDR3 is 15 amino acids. The germline gives CDR1 SGHRS, CDR2 YFSETQ. The ends were cut back, 0 bases at V and 4 bases at J, with 13 bases in the middle. This CDR3 reads CASSLGVQGSTEAFF. The CDR3 DNA reads as TGCGCCAGCAGCTTGGGCGTACAGGGTAGCACTGAAGCTTTCTTT.

This clonotype was seen at least ten times. The chain uses TRBV4-1 and TRBJ1-1; D ambiguous. There are 12 residues in the CDR3. The germline V gene has CDR1 MGHRA and CDR2 YSYEKL. V was cut by 4 bases and J by 7 bases, with 10 bases left in between. CDR3 sequence (DNA): TGCGCCAGCAGCCTGCCTTACAGTGAAGCTTTCTTT. Encoded protein: CASSLPYSEAFF.

V gene TRBV9 combines with J gene TRBJ2-2; either TRBD1 or TRBD2 may fit D (5 bases each). Looked up from germline, CDR1 is SGDLS and CDR2 is YYNGEE. CDR3 size: 15 residues. Trimming cost V 8 bases and J 0 bases, with 14 bases left between them. The CDR3 bases are TGTGCCAGTACCCGACAGACTACGAACACCGGGGAGCTGTTTTTT. Encoded protein: CASTRQTTNTGELFF.